Listed below are T cell receptor beta chains from one sample, sequenced in a study of cytotoxic CD8 clonotypes in ibrutinib-treated CLL. Sequencing used immunoSEQ multiplex PCR; TCRdb keeps in-frame clones, though not all of them. The sample contains approximately 170,000 clones, approximately 90% of which appear only once. The sample in question was PBMCs, obtained at disease progression, from a patient treated with ibrutinib. The receptors were sampled from a human donor with chronic lymphocytic leukemia. Each CDR3 is given with its conserved first and last residue. Each record gives: clone size, D gene, J gene, CDR3 length, V gene, CDR3 protein, CDR3 DNA. A D gene is named only where the DNA matches it firmly. For some rows the clone size is stated as once, few or many, or as a class when expanded; others skip it.

abundance: NA
d_gene: TRBD2
j_gene: TRBJ2-3
len: 17
v_gene: TRBV10-1
CDR3aa: CASSPRRGAILTDTQYF
CDR3nt: TGCGCCAGCAGCCCCCGGCGGGGGGCGATTTTGACAGATACGCAGTATTTT

abundance: NA
d_gene: NA
j_gene: TRBJ2-7
len: 16
v_gene: TRBV7-2
CDR3aa: CASSLVDVGAPYEQYF
CDR3nt: TGTGCCAGCAGCTTAGTTGACGTCGGGGCTCCTTACGAGCAGTACTTC

abundance: NA
d_gene: TRBD2
j_gene: TRBJ2-1
len: 15
v_gene: TRBV19
CDR3aa: CASSWTSGSVNEQFF
CDR3nt: TGTGCCAGTAGTTGGACTAGCGGGAGTGTAAATGAGCAGTTCTTC

abundance: once
d_gene: NA
j_gene: TRBJ2-3
len: 13
v_gene: TRBV7-8
CDR3aa: CASSLGPPDTQYF
CDR3nt: TGTGCCAGCAGCTTAGGCCCTCCAGATACGCAGTATTTT

abundance: NA
d_gene: NA
j_gene: TRBJ1-2
len: 14
v_gene: TRBV28
CDR3aa: CASSSLFGVGGYTF
CDR3nt: TGTGCCAGCAGCTCCTTATTCGGGGTGGGCGGCTACACCTTC

abundance: NA
d_gene: NA
j_gene: TRBJ2-1
len: 12
v_gene: TRBV4-2
CDR3aa: CASSQGGDKNFF
CDR3nt: TGTGCCAGCAGCCAAGGGGGGGACAAAAACTTCTTC

abundance: NA
d_gene: TRBD2
j_gene: TRBJ2-7
len: 16
v_gene: TRBV4-2
CDR3aa: CASSQSGTSGYYEQYF
CDR3nt: TGTGCCAGCAGCCAATCCGGGACTAGCGGTTACTACGAGCAGTACTTC

abundance: NA
d_gene: NA
j_gene: TRBJ2-7
len: 14
v_gene: TRBV7-9
CDR3aa: CASSVTGTPYEQYF
CDR3nt: TGTGCCAGCAGCGTAACCGGGACCCCCTACGAGCAGTACTTC

abundance: NA
d_gene: TRBD1
j_gene: TRBJ2-7
len: 14
v_gene: TRBV19
CDR3aa: CASSKGTGIGEQYF
CDR3nt: TGTGCCAGTAGTAAAGGGACAGGGATCGGGGAGCAGTACTTC

abundance: NA
d_gene: NA
j_gene: TRBJ1-2
len: 16
v_gene: TRBV4-1
CDR3aa: CASSQVGRVRNYGYTF
CDR3nt: TGCGCCAGCAGCCAAGTGGGTCGTGTCAGGAACTATGGCTACACCTTC

abundance: NA
d_gene: NA
j_gene: TRBJ2-7
len: 13
v_gene: TRBV11-1
CDR3aa: CASTATNSYEQYF
CDR3nt: TGTGCCAGCACCGCAACAAACTCCTACGAGCAGTACTTC

abundance: NA
d_gene: NA
j_gene: TRBJ1-2
len: 13
v_gene: TRBV9
CDR3aa: CASSAWGYYGYTF
CDR3nt: TGTGCCAGCAGCGCATGGGGATACTATGGCTACACCTTC

abundance: NA
d_gene: NA
j_gene: TRBJ2-7
len: 15
v_gene: TRBV6-5
CDR3aa: CASSYSFQPPYEQYF
CDR3nt: TGTGCCAGCAGTTACTCGTTCCAGCCGCCTTACGAGCAGTACTTC

abundance: NA
d_gene: NA
j_gene: TRBJ2-5
len: 12
v_gene: TRBV11-2
CDR3aa: CASSPGSGTQYF
CDR3nt: TGTGCCAGCAGCCCGGGATCCGGGACCCAGTACTTC

abundance: NA
d_gene: NA
j_gene: TRBJ1-2
len: 15
v_gene: TRBV1
CDR3aa: CTSSQRYGANYGYTF
CDR3nt: TGCACCAGCAGCCAAAGATATGGTGCAAACTATGGCTACACCTTC

abundance: NA
d_gene: TRBD2
j_gene: TRBJ2-3
len: 16
v_gene: TRBV29-1
CDR3aa: CSVTRLAGGGTDTQYF
CDR3nt: TGCAGCGTTACCCGACTAGCGGGAGGGGGTACAGATACGCAGTATTTT